This is a list of T cell receptor beta chains from one sample in a study of shared clonotypes between healthy human individuals. Using immunoSEQ multiplex PCR, the repertoire was profiled, and TCRdb retains in-frame clones only, with some absent. Seen here are roughly 2 million clones, about 95% observed once, and the top ten hold roughly 1.1%. The sequencing input was naive CD8+ T cells sorted from blood. These receptors all come from a man aged 18 to 29 in good health. The CDR3 runs from the conserved cysteine through the conserved F or W. Each record gives: CDR3 DNA, CDR3 protein, J gene, clone size, D gene, V gene. A D gene is named only where the DNA matches it firmly. Size is omitted from some rows. Given values are once, few, many or a class for expanded clones.

TGTGCCAGCAGCCCGAGTTCGGGAGATACGCAGTATTTT	CASSPSSGDTQYF	TRBJ2-3	NA	NA	TRBV11-2
TGTGCCAGCAGCTTAGCGTATGGGGGAGAGGGCAATGAGCAGTTCTTC	CASSLAYGGEGNEQFF	TRBJ2-1	NA	NA	TRBV7-9
TGTGCCAGCAGTGAATACAACAGGGGGGGCACCGGGGAGCTGTTTTTT	CASSEYNRGGTGELFF	TRBJ2-2	NA	NA	TRBV25-1
TGTGCCAGCAGCTTGATAACTAGCGGGAGGAATGAGCAGTTCTTC	CASSLITSGRNEQFF	TRBJ2-1	NA	TRBD2	TRBV7-9
TGTGCCAGCAGTTATTCCCCCCGGGATGAGCAGTTCTTC	CASSYSPRDEQFF	TRBJ2-1	NA	NA	TRBV6-6
TGTGCCAGCAGTGAGCAGGGGTGGGAAGAGACCCAGTACTTC	CASSEQGWEETQYF	TRBJ2-5	NA	NA	TRBV2
TGCGCCAGCAGCCAAGGGCTAGCGGGGGGGGGTGACAATGAGCAGTTCTTC	CASSQGLAGGGDNEQFF	TRBJ2-1	NA	TRBD2	TRBV4-1
TGTGCCAGCATCGACCCGAGAGGGAACATTCAGTACTTC	CASIDPRGNIQYF	TRBJ2-4	NA	NA	TRBV2
TGTGCCAGCTCGACAGGGGAAGGGACTGAAGCTTTCTTT	CASSTGEGTEAFF	TRBJ1-1	NA	TRBD1	TRBV2
TGTGCCAGCAGCTTACCCGGACAGGCGTCCATACCCTACGAGCAGTACTTC	CASSLPGQASIPYEQYF	TRBJ2-7	NA	TRBD1	TRBV7-8
TGTGCCACCAGCACTGGATCTTCCTACGAGCAGTACTTC	CATSTGSSYEQYF	TRBJ2-7	NA	NA	TRBV15
TGTGCCAGCAGTGAACCGGCTAGCGGGAGGGATGAGCAGTTCTTC	CASSEPASGRDEQFF	TRBJ2-1	NA	TRBD2	TRBV2
TGTGCCAGCAGCTGGGGGGCGTCTTACGAGCAGTACTTC	CASSWGASYEQYF	TRBJ2-7	NA	NA	TRBV5-6
TGTGCCAGCAGTTCGGGCATTGAGCAGTTCTTC	CASSSGIEQFF	TRBJ2-1	NA	NA	TRBV6-5
TGTGCCAGCAGTGAATTTGACAGCTCAAGGGACACTGAAGCTTTCTTT	CASSEFDSSRDTEAFF	TRBJ1-1	NA	NA	TRBV6-1
TGTGCCAGCGCTCCGGGGCTGACCTACGAGCAGTACTTC	CASAPGLTYEQYF	TRBJ2-7	NA	NA	TRBV2
TGTGCCAGCAGTTTAGGTTTCGGATTCGGTGAGCAGTTCTTC	CASSLGFGFGEQFF	TRBJ2-1	NA	NA	TRBV6-5
TGTGCCAGCAGCAAGGGGGTGTCCTACAATGAGCAGTTCTTC	CASSKGVSYNEQFF	TRBJ2-1	NA	NA	TRBV6-4
TGTGCCAGCAGCGTGGGACTAGCGGAATACAATGAGCAGTTCTTC	CASSVGLAEYNEQFF	TRBJ2-1	NA	TRBD2	TRBV9
TGTGCCATCAGCGGGATCTCCTACAATGAGCAGTTCTTC	CAISGISYNEQFF	TRBJ2-1	NA	NA	TRBV10-3
TGTGCCAGCAGCGAATGGGACAGCACTAATGAAAAACTGTTTTTT	CASSEWDSTNEKLFF	TRBJ1-4	NA	TRBD1	TRBV9
TGTGCCTGGAGTGGGGCAGGGGGGAGCGCTGAAGCTTTCTTT	CAWSGAGGSAEAFF	TRBJ1-1	NA	TRBD1	TRBV30
TGTGCCAGCAGCGTGGGGACGGGACTCTCTGGAAACACCATATATTTT	CASSVGTGLSGNTIYF	TRBJ1-3	NA	NA	TRBV9
TGTGCCAGCAGCGGCGGGACTTTGGGTGGAGAGACCCAGTACTTC	CASSGGTLGGETQYF	TRBJ2-5	NA	NA	TRBV7-8
TGTGCCAGCAGTTTATCGTCCGGGACAGGCATCTACGAGCAGTACTTC	CASSLSSGTGIYEQYF	TRBJ2-7	once	TRBD1	TRBV27
TGTGCCAGCACCCAAGAGGCGGATAGCTCCTACGAGCAGTACTTC	CASTQEADSSYEQYF	TRBJ2-7	NA	NA	TRBV7-6
TGTGCCAGCAGCTTACGGGACAACAATGAGCAGTTCTTC	CASSLRDNNEQFF	TRBJ2-1	once	NA	TRBV13
TGTGCCAGCAGCTCCTCTAGCGGGGATCCCTACGAGCAGTACTTC	CASSSSSGDPYEQYF	TRBJ2-7	NA	TRBD2	TRBV7-9
TGCGCCAGCAGCCAAGGGGTAGCGGGAGAGGAGCAGTACTTC	CASSQGVAGEEQYF	TRBJ2-7	NA	TRBD2	TRBV4-1
TGTGCCTGGAGTACAGGGGTGGATCCTGGAAACACCATATATTTT	CAWSTGVDPGNTIYF	TRBJ1-3	NA	TRBD1	TRBV30
TGTGCCTCCGCGGACTTCAACTCCTACGAGCAGTACTTC	CASADFNSYEQYF	TRBJ2-7	NA	NA	TRBV5-8
TGTGCCAGCAGCTTAGGAATCCGTGCCGACGGCTACAATGAGCAGTTCTTC	CASSLGIRADGYNEQFF	TRBJ2-1	few	NA	TRBV13
TGTGCCAGCAGCTTGGAGGGTCCCTCCTACAATGAGCAGTTCTTC	CASSLEGPSYNEQFF	TRBJ2-1	NA	NA	TRBV5-6
TGTGCCAGCAGCTTAGGCCTTGAGACAGGGGGGCATCAGCCCCAGCATTTT	CASSLGLETGGHQPQHF	TRBJ1-5	NA	TRBD1	TRBV13
TGCGCCAGCAGTCAGTGGACAGGGGGGTCCACTGAAGCTTTCTTT	CASSQWTGGSTEAFF	TRBJ1-1	NA	TRBD1	TRBV4-1
TGCGCCAGCAGCCTTAGAGCGGGGGTCGAGCAGTACTTC	CASSLRAGVEQYF	TRBJ2-7	NA	TRBD2	TRBV4-3
TGTGCCAGCAGCTTAGCCTTGGACAGGTCGGGCAATGAGCAGTTCTTC	CASSLALDRSGNEQFF	TRBJ2-1	NA	TRBD1	TRBV7-9
TGTGCCAGCAGCGGACTAGCGGGCGAAGTCCTTGAGCAGTTCTTC	CASSGLAGEVLEQFF	TRBJ2-1	NA	TRBD2	TRBV2
TGTGCCAGCTCACCACGGTCGCGGGAGACCCAGTACTTC	CASSPRSRETQYF	TRBJ2-5	NA	NA	TRBV18
TGTGCCAGCAGCTCGCTCAGGGGGCGGCTCTCTGGCTACACCTTC	CASSSLRGRLSGYTF	TRBJ1-2	NA	TRBD1	TRBV11-2
TGTGCCAGCAGCCCCGGACTAGCGGAAGGTAGGGGGAATGGCGAGCAGTACTTC	CASSPGLAEGRGNGEQYF	TRBJ2-7	NA	TRBD2	TRBV5-4
TGCAGCGTTGGACCCACTAGCGGGAGGACCTACGAGCAGTACTTC	CSVGPTSGRTYEQYF	TRBJ2-7	NA	TRBD2	TRBV29-1
TGTGCCAGCAGCTTGGTAGCGGGAGGGTTTGGCGAGCAGTACTTC	CASSLVAGGFGEQYF	TRBJ2-7	NA	TRBD2	TRBV5-4
TGTGCCAGCAGCTCCGGACTAGCGGGAAGCACAGATACGCAGTATTTT	CASSSGLAGSTDTQYF	TRBJ2-3	NA	TRBD2	TRBV28
TGTGCCAGCAGTTCATCGGGGTTGACTGAAGCTTTCTTT	CASSSSGLTEAFF	TRBJ1-1	NA	NA	TRBV27